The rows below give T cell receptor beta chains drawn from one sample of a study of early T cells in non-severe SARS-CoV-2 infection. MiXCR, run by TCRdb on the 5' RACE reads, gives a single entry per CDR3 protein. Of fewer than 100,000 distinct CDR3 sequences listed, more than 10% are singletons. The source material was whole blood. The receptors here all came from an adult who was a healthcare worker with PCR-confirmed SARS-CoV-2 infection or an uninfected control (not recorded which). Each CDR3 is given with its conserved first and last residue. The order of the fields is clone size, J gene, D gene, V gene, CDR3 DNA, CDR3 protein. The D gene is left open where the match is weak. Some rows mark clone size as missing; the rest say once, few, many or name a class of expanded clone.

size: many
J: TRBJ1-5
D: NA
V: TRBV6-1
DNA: TGTGCCAGCAATCGGATACCTACTTCGACTCAGCCCCAGCATTTT
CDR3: CASNRIPTSTQPQHF

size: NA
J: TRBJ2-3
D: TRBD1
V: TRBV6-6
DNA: TGTGCCAGCAGTCGGGACAGGAGCCTACCAGATACGCAGTATTTT
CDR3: CASSRDRSLPDTQYF

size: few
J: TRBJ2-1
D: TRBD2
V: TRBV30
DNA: TGTGCCTGGAGTCCACCTAGCGGGCTAAACAATGAGCAGTTCTTC
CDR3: CAWSPPSGLNNEQFF

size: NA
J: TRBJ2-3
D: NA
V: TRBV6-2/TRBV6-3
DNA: TGTGCCAGCAGTTACCAGGGAGTAAGCACAGATACGCAGTATTTT
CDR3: CASSYQGVSTDTQYF

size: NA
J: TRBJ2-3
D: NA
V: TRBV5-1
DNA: TGCGCCAGCAGTTTAGGGGCGACTCTGCTTCCAGATACGCAGTATTTT
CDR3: CASSLGATLLPDTQYF

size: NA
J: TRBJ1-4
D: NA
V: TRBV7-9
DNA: TGTGCCAGCAGCTTAGAACGGGGCCAGGGAGTAACTAATGAAAAACTGTTTTTT
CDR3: CASSLERGQGVTNEKLFF

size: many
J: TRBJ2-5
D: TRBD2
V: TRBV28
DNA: TGTGCCAGCAGTCCCCCGGGGCTAGCGGGTACCCAGTACTTC
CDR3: CASSPPGLAGTQYF

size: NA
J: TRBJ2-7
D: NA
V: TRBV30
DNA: TGTGCCTGGACAGTGGCGGACTACGAGCAGTACTTC
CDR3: CAWTVADYEQYF

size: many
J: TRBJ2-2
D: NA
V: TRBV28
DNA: TGTGCCAGCACTTCCCCGGGGGCGGACACCGGGGAGCTGTTTTTT
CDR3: CASTSPGADTGELFF

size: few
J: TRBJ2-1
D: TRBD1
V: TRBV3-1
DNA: TGTGCCAGCAGCTTTCGGACAGGGGTTAGTGAGCAGTTCTTC
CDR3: CASSFRTGVSEQFF

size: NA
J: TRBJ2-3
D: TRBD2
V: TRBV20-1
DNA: TGCAGTGCTAGAGATGCTAGCGGGACAGATACGCAGTATTTT
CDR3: CSARDASGTDTQYF

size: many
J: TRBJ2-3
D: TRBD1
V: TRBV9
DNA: TGTGCCAGCAGCGCTGGGGCCACCGGGACAGGGTGGTATTTT
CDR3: CASSAGATGTGWYF

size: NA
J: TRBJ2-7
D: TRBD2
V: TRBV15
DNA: TGTGCCACCAGTCTAGTTTGGGAGGGCCAGTACGAGCAGTACTTC
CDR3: CATSLVWEGQYEQYF

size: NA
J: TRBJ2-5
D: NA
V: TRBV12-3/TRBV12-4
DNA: TGTGCCAGCAGATCGGACGGTGGAGGGGCCCAGTACTTC
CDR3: CASRSDGGGAQYF

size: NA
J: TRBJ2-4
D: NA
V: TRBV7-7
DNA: TGTGCCAGCTCTGAGGGAGGTGCCAAAAACATTCAGTACTTC
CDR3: CASSEGGAKNIQYF

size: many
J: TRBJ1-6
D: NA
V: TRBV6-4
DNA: TGTGCCAGCAGTGACACCGCACCGTTGAATTCACCCCTCCACTTT
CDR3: CASSDTAPLNSPLHF

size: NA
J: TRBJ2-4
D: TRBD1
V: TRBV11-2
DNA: TGTGCCAGCGGATCTAGGACAGGGAAGGACATTCAGTACTTC
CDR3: CASGSRTGKDIQYF

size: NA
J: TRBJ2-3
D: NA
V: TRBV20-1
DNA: TGCAGTGCCCGCGGGGGCTTAAAAAATACGCAGTATTTT
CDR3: CSARGGLKNTQYF

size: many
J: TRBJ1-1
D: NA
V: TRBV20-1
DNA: TGCAGTGCCTCCTCGACAGGACTGAACACTGAAGCTTTCTTT
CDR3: CSASSTGLNTEAFF

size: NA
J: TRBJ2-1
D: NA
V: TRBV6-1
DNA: TGTGCCAGCAGTGAATCTAGCAGAAGCTCCTACAATGAGCAGTTCTTC
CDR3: CASSESSRSSYNEQFF

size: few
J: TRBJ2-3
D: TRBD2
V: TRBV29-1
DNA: TGCAGCGTTGAGCAGGGAGGGACAGATACGCAGTATTTT
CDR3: CSVEQGGTDTQYF

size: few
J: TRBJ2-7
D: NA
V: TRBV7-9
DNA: TGTGCCAGCAGAAGAGGCGACTCCTACGAGCAGTACTTC
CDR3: CASRRGDSYEQYF

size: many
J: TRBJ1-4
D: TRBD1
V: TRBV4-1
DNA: TGCGCCAGCAGCCAAGGACAGGGGTTGGATGAAAAACTGTTTTTT
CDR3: CASSQGQGLDEKLFF

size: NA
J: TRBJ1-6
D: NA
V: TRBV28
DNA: TGTGCCAGCAGTTTGCGTTTCAGGGGTTCACCCCTCCACTTT
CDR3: CASSLRFRGSPLHF

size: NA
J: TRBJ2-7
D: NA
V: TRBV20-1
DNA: TGCAGTGCTAGTCAACTTGTGACTAGCTCCTACGAGCAGTACTTC
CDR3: CSASQLVTSSYEQYF